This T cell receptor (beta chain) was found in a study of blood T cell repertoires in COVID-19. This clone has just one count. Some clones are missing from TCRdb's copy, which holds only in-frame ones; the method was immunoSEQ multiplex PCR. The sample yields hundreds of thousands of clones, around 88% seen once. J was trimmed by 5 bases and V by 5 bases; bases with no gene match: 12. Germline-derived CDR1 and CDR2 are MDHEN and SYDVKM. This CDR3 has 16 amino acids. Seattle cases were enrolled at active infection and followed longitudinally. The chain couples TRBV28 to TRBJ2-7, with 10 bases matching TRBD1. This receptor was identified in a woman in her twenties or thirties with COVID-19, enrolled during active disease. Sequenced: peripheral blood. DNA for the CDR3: TGTGCCAGCAGTGGGAGGGTGGGACAGGGGTCTAACGAGCAGTACTTC. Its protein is CASSGRVGQGSNEQYF.